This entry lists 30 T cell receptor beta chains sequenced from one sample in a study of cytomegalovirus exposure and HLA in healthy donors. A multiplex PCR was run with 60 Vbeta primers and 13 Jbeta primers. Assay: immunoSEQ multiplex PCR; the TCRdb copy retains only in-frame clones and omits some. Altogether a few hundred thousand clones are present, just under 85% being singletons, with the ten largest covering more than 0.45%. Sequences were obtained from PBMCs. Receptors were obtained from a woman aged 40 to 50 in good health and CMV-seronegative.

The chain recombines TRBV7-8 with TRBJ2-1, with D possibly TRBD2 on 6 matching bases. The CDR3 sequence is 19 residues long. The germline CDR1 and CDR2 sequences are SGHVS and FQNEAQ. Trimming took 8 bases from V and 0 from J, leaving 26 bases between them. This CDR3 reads CASGGSRSGPSSSYNEQFF. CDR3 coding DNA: TGTGCCAGCGGAGGGTCCCGATCAGGGCCCTCAAGCTCCTACAATGAGCAGTTCTTC. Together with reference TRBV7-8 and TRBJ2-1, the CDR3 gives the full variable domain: GAGVSQSPRYKVAKRGQDVALRCDPISGHVSLFWYQQALGQGPEFLTYFQNEAQLDKSGLPSDRFFAERPEGSVSTLKIQRTQQEDSAVYLCASGGSRSGPSSSYNEQFFGPGTRLTVL.

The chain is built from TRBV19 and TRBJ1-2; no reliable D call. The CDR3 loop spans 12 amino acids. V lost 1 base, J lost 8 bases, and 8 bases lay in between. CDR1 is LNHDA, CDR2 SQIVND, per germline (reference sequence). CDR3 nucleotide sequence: TGTGCCAGTAGTATAGGCGTCGGGGGCTACACCTTC. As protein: CASSIGVGGYTF.

The CDR3 is CASSASGAGGVYNEQFF. The CDR3 DNA sequence: TGTGCCAGCAGCGCCTCTGGGGCGGGGGGCGTGTACAATGAGCAGTTCTTC. The rearrangement joins TRBV9 to TRBJ2-1, with TRBD2 matching 8 bases. This CDR3 spans 17 amino acids. Germline trimming cut 3 bases from V and 4 bases from J; bases unmatched to any gene: 12. Per germline, CDR1 SGDLS and CDR2 YYNGEE.

The DNA of the CDR3 is TGCAGCGTTGGTGGGGCGGGGGGAATCTACGAGCAGTACTTC. Amino acids: CSVGGAGGIYEQYF. V usage is TRBV29-1 and J usage is TRBJ2-7; 8 bases map to TRBD2. In germline, CDR1 is SQVTM, CDR2 ANQGSEA. V lost 4 bases to trimming and J lost 3 bases; unmatched junction nucleotides: 8. The CDR3 totals 14 residues.

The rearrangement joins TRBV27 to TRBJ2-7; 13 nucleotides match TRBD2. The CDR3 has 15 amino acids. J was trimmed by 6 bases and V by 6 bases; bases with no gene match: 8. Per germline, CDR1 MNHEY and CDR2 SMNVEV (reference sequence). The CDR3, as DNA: TGTGCCAGCAGCCCTGGACTAGCGGGGGTCTCCGAGCAGTACTTC. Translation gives CASSPGLAGVSEQYF.

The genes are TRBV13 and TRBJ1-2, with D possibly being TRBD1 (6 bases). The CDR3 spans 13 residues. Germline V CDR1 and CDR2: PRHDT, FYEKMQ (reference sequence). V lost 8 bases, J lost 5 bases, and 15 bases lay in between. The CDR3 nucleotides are TGTGCCAGCTCGGAGGATGGGACATATGGCTACACCTTC. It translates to CASSEDGTYGYTF.

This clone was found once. CDR3 protein: CASSQDPAAIGPQHF. For the CDR3, the DNA is TGTGCCAGCAGCCAAGACCCTGCGGCCATCGGGCCCCAGCATTTT. This chain uses TRBV4-2 with TRBJ1-5; D is uncertain. This CDR3 has 15 residues. V lost 0 bases and J 9 bases, leaving 15 bases between the germline ends. Looked up from germline, CDR1 is LGHNA and CDR2 is YNFKEQ.

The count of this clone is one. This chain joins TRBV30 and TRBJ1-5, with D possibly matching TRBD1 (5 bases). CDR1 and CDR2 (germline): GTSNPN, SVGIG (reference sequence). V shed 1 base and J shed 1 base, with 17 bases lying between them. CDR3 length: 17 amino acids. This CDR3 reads CAWSGDSGGVSNQPQHF. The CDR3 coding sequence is TGTGCCTGGAGTGGAGACAGCGGGGGGGTAAGCAATCAGCCCCAGCATTTT.

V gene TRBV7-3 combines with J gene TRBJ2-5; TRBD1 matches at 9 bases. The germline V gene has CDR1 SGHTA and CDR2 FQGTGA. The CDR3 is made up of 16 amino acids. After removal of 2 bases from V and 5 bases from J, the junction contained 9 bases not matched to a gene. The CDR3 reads CASSLGTGSRVETQYF. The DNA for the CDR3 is TGTGCCAGCAGCTTAGGGACAGGGAGTCGGGTGGAGACCCAGTACTTC.

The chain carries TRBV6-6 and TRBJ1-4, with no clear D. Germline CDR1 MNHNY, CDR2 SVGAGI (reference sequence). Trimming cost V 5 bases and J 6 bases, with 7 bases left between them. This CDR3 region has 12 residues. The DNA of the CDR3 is TGTGCCAGCAGTAACTTCGATGAAAAACTGTTTTTT. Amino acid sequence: CASSNFDEKLFF.

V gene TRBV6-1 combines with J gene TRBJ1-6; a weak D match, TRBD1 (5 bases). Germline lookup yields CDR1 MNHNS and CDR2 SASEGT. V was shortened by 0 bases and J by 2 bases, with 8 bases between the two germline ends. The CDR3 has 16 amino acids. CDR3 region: CASSEAGGAYNSPLHF. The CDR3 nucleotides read TGTGCCAGCAGTGAAGCGGGGGGAGCCTATAATTCACCCCTCCACTTT.

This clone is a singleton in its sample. The chain's CDR3 is CASRTGLGNQPQHF. DNA for the CDR3: TGTGCCAGCAGGACAGGGTTAGGCAATCAGCCCCAGCATTTT. The chain carries TRBV27 and TRBJ1-5; TRBD1 aligns across 7 bases. The CDR3 length is 14 residues. Trimming at V came to 6 bases and at J to 2 bases, leaving 4 bases not matched to a gene. Germline loops: CDR1 MNHEY, CDR2 SMNVEV (reference sequence).

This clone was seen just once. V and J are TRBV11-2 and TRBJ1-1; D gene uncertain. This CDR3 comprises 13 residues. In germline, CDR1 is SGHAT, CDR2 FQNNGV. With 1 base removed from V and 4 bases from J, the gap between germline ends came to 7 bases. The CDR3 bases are TGTGCCAGCAGCTTAGGAATCGGCACTGAAGCTTTCTTT. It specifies CASSLGIGTEAFF.

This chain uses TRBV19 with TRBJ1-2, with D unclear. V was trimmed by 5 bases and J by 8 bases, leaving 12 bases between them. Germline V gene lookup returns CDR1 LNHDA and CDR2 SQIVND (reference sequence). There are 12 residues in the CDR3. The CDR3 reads CASSPRTGGYTF. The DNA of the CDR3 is TGTGCCAGTAGTCCACGGACGGGAGGCTACACCTTC.

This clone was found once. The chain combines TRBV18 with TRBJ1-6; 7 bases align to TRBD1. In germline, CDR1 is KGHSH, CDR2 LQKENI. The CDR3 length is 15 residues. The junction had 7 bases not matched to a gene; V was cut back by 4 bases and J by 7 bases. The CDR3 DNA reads TGTGCCAGCTCACTCTCCGGGACAGAGAATTCACCCCTCCACTTT. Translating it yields CASSLSGTENSPLHF.

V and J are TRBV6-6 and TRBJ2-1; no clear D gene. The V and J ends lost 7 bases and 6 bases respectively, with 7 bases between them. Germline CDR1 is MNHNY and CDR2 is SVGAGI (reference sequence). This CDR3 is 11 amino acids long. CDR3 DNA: TGTGCCAGCAACAATCTCAATGAGCAGTTCTTC. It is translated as CASNNLNEQFF.

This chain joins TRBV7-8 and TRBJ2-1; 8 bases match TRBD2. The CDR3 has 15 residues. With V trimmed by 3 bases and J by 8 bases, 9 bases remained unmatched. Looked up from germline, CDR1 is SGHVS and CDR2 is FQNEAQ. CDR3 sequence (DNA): TGTGCCAGCAGCTTTGACGGGGGGGTTCGCGATGAGCAGTTCTTC. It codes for CASSFDGGVRDEQFF.

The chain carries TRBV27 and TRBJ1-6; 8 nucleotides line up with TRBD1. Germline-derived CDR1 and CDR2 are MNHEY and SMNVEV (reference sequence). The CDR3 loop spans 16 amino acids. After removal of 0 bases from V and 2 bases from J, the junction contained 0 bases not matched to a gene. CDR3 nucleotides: TGTGCCAGCAGTTTATCGGGACAGGCCTATAATTCACCCCTCCACTTT. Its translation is CASSLSGQAYNSPLHF.

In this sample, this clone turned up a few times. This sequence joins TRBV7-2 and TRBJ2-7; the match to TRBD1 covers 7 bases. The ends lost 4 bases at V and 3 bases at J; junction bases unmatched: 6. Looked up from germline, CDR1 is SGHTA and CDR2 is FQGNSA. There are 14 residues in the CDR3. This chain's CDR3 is CASSYTGADYEQYF. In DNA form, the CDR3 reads TGTGCCAGCAGCTATACAGGGGCCGACTACGAGCAGTACTTC.

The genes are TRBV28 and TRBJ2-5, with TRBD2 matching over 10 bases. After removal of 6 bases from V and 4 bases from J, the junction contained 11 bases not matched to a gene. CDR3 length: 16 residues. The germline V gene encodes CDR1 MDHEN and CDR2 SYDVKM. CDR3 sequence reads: CASSTQGLAKGETQYF. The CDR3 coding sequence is TGTGCCAGCAGCACCCAGGGACTAGCGAAGGGAGAGACCCAGTACTTC.

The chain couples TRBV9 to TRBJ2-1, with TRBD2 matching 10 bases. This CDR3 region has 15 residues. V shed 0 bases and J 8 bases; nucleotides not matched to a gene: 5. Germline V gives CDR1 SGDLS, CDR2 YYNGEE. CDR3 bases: TGTGCCAGCAGCGTAGTGGGACTAGCGACGGATGAGCAGTTCTTC. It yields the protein CASSVVGLATDEQFF. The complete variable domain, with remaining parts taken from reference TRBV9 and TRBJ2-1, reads DSGVTQTPKHLITATGQRVTLRCSPRSGDLSVYWYQQSLDQGLQFLIQYYNGEERAKGNILERFSAQQFPDLHSELNLSSLELGDSALYFCASSVVGLATDEQFFGPGTRLTVL.

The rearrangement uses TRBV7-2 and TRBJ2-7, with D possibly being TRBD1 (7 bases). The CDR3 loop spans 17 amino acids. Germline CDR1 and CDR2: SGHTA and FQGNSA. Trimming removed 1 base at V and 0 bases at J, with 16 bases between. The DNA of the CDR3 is TGTGCCAGCAGCTTAGGTGGGCCAGGGGGGATCTCCTACGAGCAGTACTTC. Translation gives CASSLGGPGGISYEQYF. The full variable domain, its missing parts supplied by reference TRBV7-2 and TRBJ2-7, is GAGVSQSPSNKVTEKGKDVELRCDPISGHTALYWYRQSLGQGLEFLIYFQGNSAPDKSGLPSDRFSAERTGGSVSTLTIQRTQQEDSAVYLCASSLGGPGGISYEQYFGPGTRLTVT.

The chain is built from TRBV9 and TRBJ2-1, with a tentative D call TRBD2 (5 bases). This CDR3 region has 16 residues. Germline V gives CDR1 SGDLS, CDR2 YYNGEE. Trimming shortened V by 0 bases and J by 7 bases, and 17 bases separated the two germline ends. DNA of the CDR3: TGTGCCAGCAGCGTAGGAGGTAGCGTTGGGAGAAATGAGCAGTTCTTC. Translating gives CASSVGGSVGRNEQFF.

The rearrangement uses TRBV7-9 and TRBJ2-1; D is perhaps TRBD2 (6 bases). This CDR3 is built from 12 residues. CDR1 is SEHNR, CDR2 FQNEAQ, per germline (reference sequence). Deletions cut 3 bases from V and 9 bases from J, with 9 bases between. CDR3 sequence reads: CASSLTSLEQFF. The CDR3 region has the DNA TGTGCCAGCAGCTTGACTAGTCTTGAGCAGTTCTTC.

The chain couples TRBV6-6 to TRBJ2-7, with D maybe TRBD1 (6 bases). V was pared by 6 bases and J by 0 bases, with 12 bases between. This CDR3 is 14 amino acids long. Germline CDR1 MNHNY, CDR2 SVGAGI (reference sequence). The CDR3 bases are TGTGCCAGCAGCTATCGAGGGGGCTCCTACGAGCAGTACTTC. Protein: CASSYRGGSYEQYF.

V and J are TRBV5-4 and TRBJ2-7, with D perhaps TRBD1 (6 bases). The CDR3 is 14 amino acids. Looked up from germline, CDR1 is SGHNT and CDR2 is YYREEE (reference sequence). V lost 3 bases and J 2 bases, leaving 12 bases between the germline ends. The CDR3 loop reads CASSSWTVPYEQYF. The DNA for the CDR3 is TGTGCCAGCAGCTCATGGACAGTTCCCTACGAGCAGTACTTC.

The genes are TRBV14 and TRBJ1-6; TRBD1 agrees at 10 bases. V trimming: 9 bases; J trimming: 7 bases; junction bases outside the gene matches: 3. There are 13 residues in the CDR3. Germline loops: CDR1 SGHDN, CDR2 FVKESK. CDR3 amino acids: CASSGQGNSPLHF. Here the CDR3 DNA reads TGTGCCAGTTCGGGACAGGGGAATTCACCCCTCCACTTT.

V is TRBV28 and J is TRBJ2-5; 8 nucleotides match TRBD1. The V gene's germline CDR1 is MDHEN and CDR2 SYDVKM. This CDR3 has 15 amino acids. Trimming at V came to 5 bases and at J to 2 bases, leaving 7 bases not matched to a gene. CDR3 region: CASSTGRQGQETQYF. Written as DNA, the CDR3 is TGTGCCAGCAGTACCGGGCGACAGGGGCAAGAGACCCAGTACTTC.

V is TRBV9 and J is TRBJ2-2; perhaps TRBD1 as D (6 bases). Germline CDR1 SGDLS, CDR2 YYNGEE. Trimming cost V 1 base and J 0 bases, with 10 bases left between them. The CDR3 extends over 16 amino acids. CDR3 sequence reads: CASSVSGTPNTGELFF. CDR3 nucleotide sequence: TGTGCCAGCAGCGTATCTGGGACACCGAACACCGGGGAGCTGTTTTTT.

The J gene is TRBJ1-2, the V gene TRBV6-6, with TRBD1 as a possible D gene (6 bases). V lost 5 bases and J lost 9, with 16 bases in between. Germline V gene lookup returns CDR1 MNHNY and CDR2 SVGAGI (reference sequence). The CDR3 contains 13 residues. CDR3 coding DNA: TGTGCCAGCAGTACGACAGGCCTTAGGCGCTACACCTTC. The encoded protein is CASSTTGLRRYTF.